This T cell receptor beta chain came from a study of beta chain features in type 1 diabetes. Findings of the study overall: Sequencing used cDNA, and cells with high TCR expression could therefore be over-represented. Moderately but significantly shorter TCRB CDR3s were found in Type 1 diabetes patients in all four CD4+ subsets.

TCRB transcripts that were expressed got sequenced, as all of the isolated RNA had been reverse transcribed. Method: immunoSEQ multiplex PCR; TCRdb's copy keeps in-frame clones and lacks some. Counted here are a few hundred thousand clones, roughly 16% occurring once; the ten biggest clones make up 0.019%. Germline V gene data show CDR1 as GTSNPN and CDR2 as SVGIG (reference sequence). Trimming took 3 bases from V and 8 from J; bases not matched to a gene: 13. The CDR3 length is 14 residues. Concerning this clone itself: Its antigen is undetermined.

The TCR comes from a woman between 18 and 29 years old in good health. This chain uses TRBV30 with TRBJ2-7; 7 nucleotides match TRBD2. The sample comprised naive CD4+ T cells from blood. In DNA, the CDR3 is TGTGCCTGGAGCCCCCGGACTAGTGGGGCGAAGCAGTACTTC. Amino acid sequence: CAWSPRTSGAKQYF.